These 20 T cell receptor beta chains share one sample of origin, sequenced in a study of shared clonotypes between healthy human individuals. Sequenced by immunoSEQ multiplex PCR; TCRdb stores in-frame clones only, minus some. The repertoire consists of about 2.4 million clones, with under 95% occurring once and the leading ten covering approximately 0.36%. Source material: naive CD4+ T cells from PBMCs. The subset here: CD45RA+ positively selected. These TCRs come from a man between 18 and 35 years old in good health. Some clones in this sample may be carry-over from other donors' samples.

J is TRBJ2-3 and V is TRBV5-5; TRBD2 is a possible D gene (6 bases). The CDR3 loop spans 16 amino acids. Trimming cost V 2 bases and J 4 bases, with 17 bases left between them. Germline CDR1 and CDR2: SGHKS and YYEKEE (reference sequence). The CDR3 protein is CASSLRPLAGADTQYF. The CDR3 coding sequence is TGTGCCAGCAGCTTACGACCACTAGCTGGGGCAGATACGCAGTATTTT.

This chain uses TRBV28 with TRBJ1-5; D might be TRBD1 (5 bases). V was trimmed by 10 bases and J by 6 bases, leaving 28 bases between them. Germline CDR1 is MDHEN and CDR2 is SYDVKM. The CDR3 runs 17 residues. The CDR3 DNA follows: TGTGCCACCTTCCGCGGAGGAACAGTAAGGGGAGGTCAGCCCCAGCATTTT. Protein sequence: CATFRGGTVRGGQPQHF.

The chain is built from TRBV27 and TRBJ2-3; D is ambiguous. V lost 6 bases and J lost 9, with 13 bases in between. Germline values: CDR1 MNHEY, CDR2 SMNVEV (reference sequence). The CDR3 sequence is 12 residues long. CDR3 DNA sequence: TGTGCCAGCAGCTTTACGATGGGGACGCAGTATTTT. It codes for CASSFTMGTQYF.

This clone was recorded once. The rearrangement links TRBV5-4 to TRBJ2-5, with D tentatively TRBD2 (5 bases). The CDR3 runs to 14 residues. Germline V CDR1 and CDR2: SGHNT, YYREEE (reference sequence). The V and J ends lost 4 bases and 5 bases respectively, with 15 bases between them. Here the CDR3 DNA reads TGTGCCAGCAGCCCCCGGGAAAGAGTGGAGACCCAGTACTTC. It is translated as CASSPRERVETQYF.

To note about this clone: The sample contains more than one DNA sequence encoding this CDR3. V usage is TRBV6-1 and J usage is TRBJ2-7; weak D call: TRBD2 (5 bases). The CDR3 spans 12 residues. Trimming took off 5 bases at V and 1 base at J, with 6 bases between the two ends. Germline V gene lookup returns CDR1 MNHNS and CDR2 SASEGT. This CDR3 is CASSRRSYEQYF. The CDR3 DNA sequence: TGTGCCAGCAGTCGGAGGTCCTACGAGCAGTACTTC.

The chain links TRBV5-8 to TRBJ2-3; TRBD2 agrees at 8 bases. CDR1 and CDR2 from the germline V gene are SGHTS and YDEGEE. The CDR3 has 14 residues. V shed 3 bases, J shed 0 bases, and the junction held 0 bases outside the gene matches. The CDR3 spells CASSSSGSTDTQYF. CDR3 coding DNA: TGTGCCAGCAGCTCTAGCGGGAGCACAGATACGCAGTATTTT.

This chain joins TRBV6-1 and TRBJ2-5, with D hard to call. The CDR3 extends over 12 amino acids. The ends were cut back, 7 bases at V and 9 bases at J, with 15 bases in the middle. Per the germline V gene, CDR1 is MNHNS and CDR2 is SASEGT. The CDR3 nucleotides read TGTGCCAGCACAGGCCCCATAAGGTCCCAGTACTTC. This translates into CASTGPIRSQYF.

The V and J genes are TRBV5-1 and TRBJ2-1; D is perhaps TRBD2 (5 bases). Germline-derived CDR1 and CDR2 are SGHRS and YFSETQ. V lost 7 bases and J lost 12, with 14 bases in between. The CDR3 extends over 11 amino acids. The CDR3 spells CASHSRGTQFF. CDR3 coding DNA: TGCGCCAGCCATTCCCGGGGAACGCAGTTCTTC.

The chain is built from TRBV29-1 and TRBJ2-3; 9 bases match TRBD2. V gave up 5 bases and J gave up 2 bases; unmatched junction bases: 8. The CDR3 loop spans 15 amino acids. Germline CDR1 SQVTM, CDR2 ANQGSEA. The CDR3 nucleotides are TGCAGCGTTCAAAAGACTAGCGGAGACACAGATACGCAGTATTTT. Residues: CSVQKTSGDTDTQYF.

The chain uses TRBV4-3 and TRBJ2-6; TRBD1 agrees at 8 bases. This CDR3 contains 19 residues. The ends lost 0 bases at V and 0 bases at J; junction bases unmatched: 7. CDR1 is LGHNA, CDR2 YSLEER, per germline. The CDR3 DNA sequence: TGCGCCAGCAGCCAAGATGTCCCAGGGGGCTACTCTGGGGCCAACGTCCTGACTTTC. Its translation: CASSQDVPGGYSGANVLTF.

The chain links TRBV7-2 to TRBJ2-7, with 10 bases lining up with TRBD2. This CDR3 is 16 amino acids long. Germline V CDR1 and CDR2: SGHTA, FQGNSA. Trimming removed 1 base from V and 3 bases from J; junction bases left unmatched: 6. The CDR3 nucleotides read TGTGCCAGCAGCTTAGGGTGGACTAGCGGATACTACGAGCAGTACTTC. Protein product: CASSLGWTSGYYEQYF. The full variable domain, rest sourced from reference TRBV7-2 and TRBJ2-7, is GAGVSQSPSNKVTEKGKDVELRCDPISGHTALYWYRQSLGQGLEFLIYFQGNSAPDKSGLPSDRFSAERTGGSVSTLTIQRTQQEDSAVYLCASSLGWTSGYYEQYFGPGTRLTVT.

V is TRBV6-5 and J is TRBJ1-2, with a weak D call TRBD1 (6 bases). The CDR3 has 14 residues. The germline gives CDR1 MNHEY, CDR2 SVGAGI. Trimming shortened V by 2 bases and J by 6 bases, and 13 bases separated the two germline ends. CDR3 nucleotide sequence: TGTGCCAGCAGTTACCTACAGGGACGTAATGGCTACACCTTC. Protein: CASSYLQGRNGYTF.

The V call is TRBV11-2, the J call TRBJ2-3; D might be TRBD2 (6 bases). The germline CDR1 and CDR2 sequences are SGHAT and FQNNGV. The ends were cut back, 4 bases at V and 0 bases at J, with 11 bases in the middle. This CDR3 spans 15 amino acids. The CDR3 is CASSWSAGSTDTQYF. The DNA for the CDR3 is TGTGCCAGCAGCTGGTCTGCGGGAAGCACAGATACGCAGTATTTT. Based on the CDR3 plus reference TRBV11-2 and TRBJ2-3, the full variable domain is EAGVAQSPRYKIIEKRQSVAFWCNPISGHATLYWYQQILGQGPKLLIQFQNNGVVDDSQLPKDRFSAERLKGVDSTLKIQPAKLEDSAVYLCASSWSAGSTDTQYFGPGTRLTVL.

The rearrangement joins TRBV28 to TRBJ2-7, with D uncertain. CDR1 and CDR2 from the germline V gene are MDHEN and SYDVKM. The CDR3 extends over 14 amino acids. Deletions cut 6 bases from V and 2 bases from J, with 14 bases between. CDR3 loop: CASRTRPFAYEQYF. CDR3 in DNA: TGTGCCAGCAGGACACGTCCCTTTGCCTACGAGCAGTACTTC.

The V call is TRBV28, the J call TRBJ2-6; D is perhaps TRBD1 (5 bases). Per the germline V gene, CDR1 is MDHEN and CDR2 is SYDVKM. The germline V and J ends were trimmed by 6 bases and 1 base, with 13 bases remaining between them. The length of the CDR3 is 16 residues. The CDR3 nucleotides are TGTGCCAGCAGGACAGAGCTACGTTCTGGGGCCAACGTCCTGACTTTC. Encoded protein: CASRTELRSGANVLTF.

The chain is built from TRBV27 and TRBJ2-7, with a possible D match to TRBD1 (6 bases). The germline V and J ends were trimmed by 0 bases and 0 bases, with 12 bases remaining between them. The CDR3 runs 16 residues. The germline CDR1 and CDR2 sequences are MNHEY and SMNVEV (reference sequence). CDR3 sequence (DNA): TGTGCCAGCAGTTTATCGTTTACAGGGAGCTCCTACGAGCAGTACTTC. Its translation: CASSLSFTGSSYEQYF.

V gene TRBV7-9 combines with J gene TRBJ1-5; TRBD1 might be the D (6 bases). The CDR3 is 17 residues long. Per germline, CDR1 SEHNR and CDR2 FQNEAQ (reference sequence). With 1 base removed from V and 4 bases from J, the gap between germline ends came to 17 bases. In DNA, the CDR3 is TGTGCCAGCAGCTTAGACTGGGGGCGCGGGGGAAATCAGCCCCAGCATTTT. This gives the protein CASSLDWGRGGNQPQHF.

J is TRBJ2-7 and V is TRBV2; possibly TRBD2 for D (5 bases). CDR1 and CDR2 (germline): SNHLY, FYNNEI. V was cut by 3 bases and J by 10 bases, with 7 bases left in between. This CDR3 contains 10 residues. CDR3 sequence reads: CASSEAGQYF. DNA for the CDR3: TGTGCCAGCAGTGAGGCGGGTCAGTACTTC.

V and J are TRBV5-1 and TRBJ1-4; 10 bases fit TRBD1. Per germline, CDR1 SGHRS and CDR2 YFSETQ. The CDR3 is 16 amino acids. The junction had 13 bases not matched to a gene; V was cut back by 4 bases and J by 10 bases. CDR3 loop: CASSPGDRGRDVKLFF. CDR3 in DNA: TGCGCCAGCAGCCCGGGAGACAGGGGGCGTGATGTAAAACTGTTTTTT.

The chain has TRBV5-3 and TRBJ1-1; no clear D. TRBV5-3 is labeled an ORF, and its function is uncertain. The CDR3 is 12 amino acids. V was shortened by 0 bases and J by 2 bases, with 2 bases between the two germline ends. CDR3 sequence: CARSLVNTEAFF. As DNA, the CDR3 is TGTGCCAGAAGCTTGGTTAACACTGAAGCTTTCTTT.